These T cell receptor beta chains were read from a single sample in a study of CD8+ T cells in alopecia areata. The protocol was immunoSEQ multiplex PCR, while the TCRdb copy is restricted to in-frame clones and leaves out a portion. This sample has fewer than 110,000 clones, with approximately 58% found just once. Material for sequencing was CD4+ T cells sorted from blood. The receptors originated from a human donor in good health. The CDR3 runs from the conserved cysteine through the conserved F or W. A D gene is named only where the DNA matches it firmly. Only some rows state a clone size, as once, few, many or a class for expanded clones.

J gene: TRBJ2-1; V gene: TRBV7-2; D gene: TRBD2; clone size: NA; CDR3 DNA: TGTGCCAGCAGAAAGGCGGGGGGAAAGATCAATGAGCAGTTCTTC; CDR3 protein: CASRKAGGKINEQFF
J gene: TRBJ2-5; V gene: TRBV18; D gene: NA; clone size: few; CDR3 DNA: TGTGCCAGCTCACCACAAGAGACCCAGTACTTC; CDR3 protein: CASSPQETQYF
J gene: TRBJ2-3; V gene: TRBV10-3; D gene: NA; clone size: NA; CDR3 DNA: TGTGCCATCAGTGAGTCTGCGACTAGTTATGAAGCATCGACAGATACGCAGTATTTT; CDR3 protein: CAISESATSYEASTDTQYF
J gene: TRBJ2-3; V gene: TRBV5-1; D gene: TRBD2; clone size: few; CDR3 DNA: TGCGCCAGCAGCTTGCGGCGGGGGGGCCGTCCGCGCACAGATACGCAGTATTTT; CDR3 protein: CASSLRRGGRPRTDTQYF
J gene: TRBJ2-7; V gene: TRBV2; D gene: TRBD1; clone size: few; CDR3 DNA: TGTGCCAGCAGTGAGACAGGGAGCTCCTACGAGCAGTACTTC; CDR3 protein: CASSETGSSYEQYF
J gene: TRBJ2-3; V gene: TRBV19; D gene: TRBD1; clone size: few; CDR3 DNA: TGTGCCAGTAGTTACAGGGGCTCGGGCACAGATACGCAGTATTTT; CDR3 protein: CASSYRGSGTDTQYF
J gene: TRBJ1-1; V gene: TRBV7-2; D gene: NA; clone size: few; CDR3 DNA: TGTGCCAGCAGCTTAGGGGGAGGGGGCACTGAAGCTTTCTTT; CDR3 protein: CASSLGGGGTEAFF
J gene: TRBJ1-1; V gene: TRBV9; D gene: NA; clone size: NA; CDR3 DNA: TGTGCCAGCAGCGTAGAGGGGAACACTGAAGCTTTCTTT; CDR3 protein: CASSVEGNTEAFF
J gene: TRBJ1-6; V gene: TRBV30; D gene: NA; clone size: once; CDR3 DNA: TGTGCCTGGAGTGTGGGTAGCTCCTATAATTCACCCCTCCACTTT; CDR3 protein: CAWSVGSSYNSPLHF
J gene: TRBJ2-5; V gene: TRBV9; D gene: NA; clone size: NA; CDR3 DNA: TGTGCCAGCAGCGTAGGGGTCGGACAAGAGACCCAGTACTTC; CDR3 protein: CASSVGVGQETQYF
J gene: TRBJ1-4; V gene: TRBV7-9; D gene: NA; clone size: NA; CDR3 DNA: TGTGCCAGCAGCTTCGAGGCAGGAGGGGAAAAACTGTTTTTT; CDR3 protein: CASSFEAGGEKLFF
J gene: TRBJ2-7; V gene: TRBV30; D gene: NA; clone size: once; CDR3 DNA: TGTGCCTGGAGGAGGGGCCCTCTCTCCTACGAGCAGTACTTC; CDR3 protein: CAWRRGPLSYEQYF
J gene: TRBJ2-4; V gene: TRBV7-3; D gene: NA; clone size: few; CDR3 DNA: TGTGCCAGCAGCCTCGGGACAAACGAAGCCAAAAACATTCAGTACTTC; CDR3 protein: CASSLGTNEAKNIQYF
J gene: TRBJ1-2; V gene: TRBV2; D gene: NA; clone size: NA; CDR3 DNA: TGTGCCATCAAGGGTTATGGCTACACCTTC; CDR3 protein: CAIKGYGYTF
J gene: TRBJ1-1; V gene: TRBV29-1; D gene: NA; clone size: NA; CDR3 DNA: TGCAGCGCTACTCGGGACGGGAACACTGAAGCTTTCTTT; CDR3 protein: CSATRDGNTEAFF
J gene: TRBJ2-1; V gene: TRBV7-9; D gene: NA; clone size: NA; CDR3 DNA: TGTGCCAGCAGCCTCCGGGACCTCCCCTACAATGAGCAGTTCTTC; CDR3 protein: CASSLRDLPYNEQFF
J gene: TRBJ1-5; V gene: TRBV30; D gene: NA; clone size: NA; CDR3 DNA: TGTGCCTGGAGGGGGGGACTGTACACGAGCAATCAGCCCCAGCATTTT; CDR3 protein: CAWRGGLYTSNQPQHF
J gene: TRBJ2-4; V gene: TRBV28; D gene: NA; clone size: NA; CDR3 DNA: TGTGCCAGCAGTTTCGCGGGGTCAGCCCTAAAAAACATTCAGTACTTC; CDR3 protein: CASSFAGSALKNIQYF
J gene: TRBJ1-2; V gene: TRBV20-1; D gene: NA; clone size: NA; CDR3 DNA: TGCAGTGCTAGTGGAGCCTATGGCTACACCTTC; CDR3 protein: CSASGAYGYTF
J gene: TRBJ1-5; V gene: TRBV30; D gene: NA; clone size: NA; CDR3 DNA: TGTGCCTGGAGCGATCAGAGCAATCAGCCCCAGCATTTT; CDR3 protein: CAWSDQSNQPQHF
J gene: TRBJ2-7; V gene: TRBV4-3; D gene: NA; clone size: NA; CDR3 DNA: TGCGCCAGCAGCCAAGATTGGACACGTACCTTCTACGAGCAGTACTTC; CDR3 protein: CASSQDWTRTFYEQYF
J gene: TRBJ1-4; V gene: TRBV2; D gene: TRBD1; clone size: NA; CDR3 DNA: TGTGCCAGCAGGGGACAGGGCAACGGGGAAAAACTGTTTTTT; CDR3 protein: CASRGQGNGEKLFF
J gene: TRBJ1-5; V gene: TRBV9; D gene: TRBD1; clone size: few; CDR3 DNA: TGTGCCAGCAGCGTAGGGACAGGGCAAGGACAGCCCCAGCATTTT; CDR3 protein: CASSVGTGQGQPQHF
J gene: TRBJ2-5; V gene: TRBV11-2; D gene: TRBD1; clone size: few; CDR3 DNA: TGTGCCAGCAGCTTAGTGCCAGGGGGCGGTCAAGAGACCCAGTACTTC; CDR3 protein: CASSLVPGGGQETQYF